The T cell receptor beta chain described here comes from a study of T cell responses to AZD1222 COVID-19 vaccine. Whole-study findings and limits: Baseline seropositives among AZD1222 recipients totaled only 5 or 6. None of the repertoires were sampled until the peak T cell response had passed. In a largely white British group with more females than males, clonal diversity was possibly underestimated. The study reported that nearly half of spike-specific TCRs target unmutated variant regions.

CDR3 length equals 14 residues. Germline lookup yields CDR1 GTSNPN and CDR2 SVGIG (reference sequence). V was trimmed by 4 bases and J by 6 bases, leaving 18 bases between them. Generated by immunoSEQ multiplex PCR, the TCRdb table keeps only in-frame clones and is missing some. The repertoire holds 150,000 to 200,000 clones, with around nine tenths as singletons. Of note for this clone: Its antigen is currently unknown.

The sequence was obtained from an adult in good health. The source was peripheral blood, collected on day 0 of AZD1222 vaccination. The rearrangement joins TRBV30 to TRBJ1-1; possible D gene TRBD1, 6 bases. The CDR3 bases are TGTGCCTGGAACCGGGGCAGGGGTTGGGCTGAAGCTTTCTTT. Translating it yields CAWNRGRGWAEAFF.